One and the same sample provided the 23 T cell receptor beta chains below, sequenced in a study of memory CD8 T cells in hepatitis C reinfection. Noted time point: peak reinfection, 3 to 8 weeks after reinfection detection. TCR sequencing was done directly ex vivo on sorted cells, without expansion in vitro. Using immunoSEQ multiplex PCR, the repertoire was profiled, and TCRdb retains in-frame clones only, with some absent. The sample holds fewer than 50,000 clones, 85% to 90% seen once. The specimen was naive CD8+ T cells sorted from blood. These receptors all come from a young man with hepatitis C virus infection.

CDR3 DNA sequence: TGTGCCAGCAGTGAGACCCTCGGGAGGGGAAACATTCAGTACTTC. This gives the protein CASSETLGRGNIQYF. The chain uses TRBV2 and TRBJ2-4; 8 positions match TRBD2. This CDR3 is 15 amino acids long. From germline, CDR1 is SNHLY and CDR2 FYNNEI. The V segment lost 3 bases and the J segment 6 bases; nucleotides outside the gene matches: 7.

V is TRBV4-2 and J is TRBJ2-7, with D unclear. Trimming left V 1 base short and J 2 bases short, with 9 bases between. Germline V gene sequence: CDR1 LGHNA, CDR2 YNFKEQ. The CDR3 is 14 amino acids. The CDR3 coding sequence is TGTGCCAGCAGCCAAGGTATGAGTGCCTACGAGCAGTACTTC. Protein: CASSQGMSAYEQYF.

The gene calls are TRBV7-6 and TRBJ2-2; D may be TRBD2 (5 bases). Germline loops: CDR1 SGHVS, CDR2 FNYEAQ. This CDR3 region has 15 residues. The V and J ends lost 2 bases and 6 bases respectively, with 13 bases between them. The CDR3 DNA reads as TGTGCCAGCAGCTTACAATGGGCGGGCGCCGGGGAGCTGTTTTTT. The encoded protein is CASSLQWAGAGELFF.

This chain uses TRBV7-6 with TRBJ2-3; 7 bases are a match to TRBD1. From germline, CDR1 is SGHVS and CDR2 FNYEAQ. The CDR3 has 15 amino acids. J gave up 4 bases and V 6 bases, and 10 bases lay outside the gene matches. The DNA of the CDR3 is TGTGCCAGCAGAAGGGGGCCCACCCAGGCAGATACGCAGTATTTT. It translates to CASRRGPTQADTQYF.

On this clone: Relative to the germline gene, one junction end is altered; a read error may explain this. The rearrangement joins TRBV11-3 to TRBJ2-5; 9 bases agree with TRBD1. The CDR3 totals 16 residues. From germline, CDR1 is SGHNT and CDR2 YENEEA. The CDR3 is CASSLGGTGRQEAQYF. The DNA of the CDR3 is TGTGCCAGCAGCTTAGGAGGGACAGGGAGACAAGAGGCCCAGTACTTC.

The rearrangement links TRBV7-9 to TRBJ2-5; 8 bases align to TRBD1. The V gene's germline CDR1 is SEHNR and CDR2 FQNEAQ (reference sequence). CDR3 length equals 16 residues. Germline trimming cut 3 bases from V and 3 bases from J; bases unmatched to any gene: 9. Written as DNA, the CDR3 is TGTGCCAGCAGCTTGTTCTGGGGGACAGGAGAAGAGACCCAGTACTTC. This sequence encodes CASSLFWGTGEETQYF.

The rearrangement joins TRBV11-2 to TRBJ1-5; 7 nucleotides agree with TRBD1. The V gene end was trimmed by 6 bases and the J gene end by 0 bases; junction bases not matched to a gene: 5. This CDR3 contains 15 residues. Germline CDR1 and CDR2: SGHAT and FQNNGV. CDR3 loop: CASSLTGNSNQPQHF. Written as DNA, the CDR3 is TGTGCCAGCAGTTTGACAGGGAATAGCAATCAGCCCCAGCATTTT.

This chain links TRBV4-3 with TRBJ2-2; 7 positions agree with TRBD2. J gave up 14 bases and V 4 bases, and 13 bases lay outside the gene matches. CDR1 and CDR2 from the germline V gene are LGHNA and YSLEER. The CDR3 spans 14 residues. The CDR3 region is CASSPQGLVSGLFF. Written as DNA, the CDR3 is TGCGCCAGCAGCCCCCAAGGACTAGTCAGTGGACTGTTTTTT.

The chain couples TRBV4-3 to TRBJ2-7; TRBD2 is a possible D gene (5 bases). Germline lookup yields CDR1 LGHNA and CDR2 YSLEER. The V end was cut by 0 bases, the J end by 1 base, with 10 bases between. The CDR3 totals 15 residues. The CDR3 region has the DNA TGCGCCAGCAGCCAAGATTGGCCGGGATCCTACGAGCAGTACGTC. The encoded protein is CASSQDWPGSYEQYV.

The J gene is TRBJ2-7, the V gene TRBV4-1, with D possibly matching TRBD1 (6 bases). Per germline, CDR1 MGHRA and CDR2 YSYEKL. This CDR3 comprises 16 residues. V shed 0 bases and J shed 2 bases, with 14 bases lying between them. This CDR3 reads CASSQDSGVLTYEQYF. The CDR3, as DNA: TGCGCCAGCAGCCAAGACTCAGGGGTCCTTACCTACGAGCAGTACTTC.

The chain joins TRBV11-2 to TRBJ1-1; D not resolved. Trimming took off 1 base at V and 7 bases at J, with 7 bases between the two ends. The CDR3 covers 12 residues. The germline gives CDR1 SGHAT, CDR2 FQNNGV. The CDR3 spells CASSLGTSEAFF. CDR3 DNA: TGTGCCAGCAGCTTAGGAACAAGTGAAGCTTTCTTT.

This clone was seen a few times. This chain joins TRBV6-1 and TRBJ2-7; possible D gene TRBD1, 7 bases. The germline V and J ends were trimmed by 2 bases and 1 base, with 15 bases remaining between them. CDR3 length: 16 amino acids. CDR1 and CDR2 (germline): MNHNS, SASEGT. CDR3 sequence: CASSEWGDSASYEQYV. The CDR3 DNA follows: TGTGCCAGCAGTGAATGGGGGGACAGTGCGTCCTACGAGCAGTACGTC.

This clone was recorded only once. J is TRBJ2-5 and V is TRBV4-1, with 8 nucleotides matching TRBD1. The germline gives CDR1 MGHRA, CDR2 YSYEKL. This CDR3 spans 17 amino acids. The junction had 11 bases not matched to a gene; V was cut back by 0 bases and J by 5 bases. CDR3 residues: CASSQDPPRGRDETQYF. As DNA, the CDR3 is TGCGCCAGCAGCCAAGATCCCCCCAGGGGGCGGGACGAGACCCAGTACTTC.

The chain uses TRBV5-4 and TRBJ1-1; D remains unclear. V lost 4 bases and J lost 2, with 9 bases in between. CDR3 length: 13 residues. Per the germline V gene, CDR1 is SGHNT and CDR2 is YYREEE (reference sequence). The DNA for the CDR3 is TGTGCCAGCAGCCTCCAAACTAACACTGAAGCTTTCTTT. Amino acid sequence: CASSLQTNTEAFF.

This clone was counted only a few times. V usage is TRBV6-1 and J usage is TRBJ2-7, with no clear D. The V gene's germline CDR1 is MNHNS and CDR2 SASEGT. Between the trimmed V and J ends, which lost 0 bases and 0 bases, there was a span of 6 bases. The CDR3 contains 14 residues. CDR3 protein: CASSEAYGSYEQYF. CDR3 DNA sequence: TGTGCCAGCAGTGAAGCTTACGGCTCCTACGAGCAGTACTTC.

V and J are TRBV9 and TRBJ2-7; 7 positions match TRBD1. Germline assignment: CDR1 SGDLS and CDR2 YYNGEE. CDR3 length equals 14 residues. V shed 4 bases and J 2 bases; nucleotides not matched to a gene: 6. The DNA for the CDR3 is TGTGCCAGCAGCCCGCGGACAGGTGCCTACGAGCAGTACTTC. It yields the protein CASSPRTGAYEQYF.

The chain uses TRBV19 and TRBJ2-3; unclear D gene. The V end lost 0 bases, the J end lost 2 bases, and 12 bases lay between the germline ends. The CDR3 sequence is 16 residues long. The germline CDR1 and CDR2 sequences are LNHDA and SQIVND (reference sequence). The CDR3 loop is CASSIDQASPTDTQYF. For the CDR3, the DNA is TGTGCCAGTAGTATAGACCAGGCTTCCCCCACAGATACGCAGTATTTT.

The rearrangement links TRBV6-6 to TRBJ2-5; a weak D match, TRBD2 (7 bases). Germline lookup yields CDR1 MNHNY and CDR2 SVGAGI (reference sequence). V was cut by 3 bases and J by 3 bases, with 14 bases left in between. The CDR3 contains 15 residues. Written as DNA, the CDR3 is TGTGCCAGCAGTTATTGGGGGGGGCCAGAAGAGACCCAGTACTTC. Encoded protein: CASSYWGGPEETQYF.

The chain uses TRBV2 and TRBJ2-5, with 8 bases aligning to TRBD1. The CDR3 is 14 amino acids. Germline V CDR1 and CDR2: SNHLY, FYNNEI. The J segment lost 4 bases and the V segment lost 5 bases, leaving 6 bases of the junction unmatched. The CDR3 nucleotides read TGTGCCAGCAGTCTCGGACAGGGTAGAGAGACCCAGTACTTC. Translating gives CASSLGQGRETQYF.

This chain links TRBV9 with TRBJ1-1; the match to TRBD1 covers 7 bases. The V segment lost 3 bases and the J segment 5 bases; nucleotides outside the gene matches: 7. This CDR3 region has 14 residues. Germline CDR1 and CDR2: SGDLS and YYNGEE. The CDR3 coding sequence is TGTGCCAGCAGCGGAAGCAAACAGGGGACTGAAGCTTTCTTT. Translated, it gives CASSGSKQGTEAFF.

This chain connects TRBV5-1 to TRBJ2-1; 8 bases agree with TRBD2. Germline values: CDR1 SGHRS, CDR2 YFSETQ. V gave up 1 base and J gave up 6 bases; unmatched junction bases: 0. The length of the CDR3 is 13 residues. CDR3 DNA: TGCGCCAGCAGCTTGCTAGCGGGCAATGAGCAGTTCTTC. Amino acid sequence: CASSLLAGNEQFF.

The chain uses TRBV5-6 and TRBJ2-7, with 7 bases fitting TRBD1. V was pared by 5 bases and J by 1 base, with 3 bases of the junction left unmatched. The CDR3 contains 13 residues. CDR1 SGHDT and CDR2 YYEEEE come from the germline V gene. For the CDR3, the DNA is TGTGCCAGCAGTCAGGGACAGTCCTACGAGCAGTACTTC. Translated: CASSQGQSYEQYF.

This chain connects TRBV28 to TRBJ2-1, with D unresolved. V lost 6 bases, J lost 0 bases, and 9 bases lay in between. Germline lookup yields CDR1 MDHEN and CDR2 SYDVKM. This CDR3 has 14 residues. In nucleotides, the CDR3 is TGTGCCAGCAGATTTTCGAGCTCCTACAATGAGCAGTTCTTC. It is translated as CASRFSSSYNEQFF.